This TCR beta chain was captured by sequencing in a study of cytomegalovirus exposure and HLA in healthy donors. All donors participated as healthy donors of bone marrow. The PCR had 60 Vbeta and 13 Jbeta primers. Sequenced by immunoSEQ multiplex PCR; TCRdb stores in-frame clones only, minus some. This sample has 110,000 to 150,000 clones; 9.4% occur once, and the top ten carry 1.5% to 2%. Remarks on this clone: Its antigen remains unknown.

The study, taken as a whole, reports: The study listed approximately 170 cytomegalovirus-associated TCR beta chains. Reported results showed that the classifier diagnosed cytomegalovirus status with high specificity and sensitivity. In vitro testing confirmed a few CMV-associated chains as specific for CMV antigens.

Sequencing was carried out using PBMCs. This TCR came from a male donor in good health and CMV-seronegative.

The CDR3 protein is CASSVGVLAGGNEQFF. CDR3 DNA: TGTGCCAGCAGCGTAGGGGTACTAGCGGGGGGCAATGAGCAGTTCTTC. The rearrangement uses TRBV9 and TRBJ2-1; TRBD2 agrees at 12 bases. The J segment lost 6 bases and the V segment lost 0 bases, leaving 4 bases of the junction unmatched. The CDR3 extends over 16 amino acids. The V gene's germline CDR1 is SGDLS and CDR2 YYNGEE.